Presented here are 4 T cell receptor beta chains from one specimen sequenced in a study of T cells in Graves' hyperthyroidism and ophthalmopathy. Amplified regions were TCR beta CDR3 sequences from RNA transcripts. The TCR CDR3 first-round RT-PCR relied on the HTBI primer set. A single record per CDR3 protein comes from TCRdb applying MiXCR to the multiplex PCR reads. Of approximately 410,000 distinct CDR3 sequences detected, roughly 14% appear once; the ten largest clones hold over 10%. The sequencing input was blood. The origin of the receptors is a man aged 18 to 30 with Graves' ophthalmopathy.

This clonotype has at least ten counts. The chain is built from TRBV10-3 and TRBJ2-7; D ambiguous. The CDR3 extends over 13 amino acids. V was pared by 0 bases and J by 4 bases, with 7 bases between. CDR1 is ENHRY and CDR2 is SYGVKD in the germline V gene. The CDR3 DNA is TGTGCCATCAGTGAGTCGAATGGTTACGAGCAGTACTTC. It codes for CAISESNGYEQYF.

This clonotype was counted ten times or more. The CDR3 region is CASSLVASGREQYF. The CDR3 bases are TGCGCCAGCAGCTTGGTGGCTAGCGGGCGGGAGCAGTACTTC. The chain has TRBV5-1 and TRBJ2-7; the match to TRBD2 covers 8 bases. CDR1 is SGHRS and CDR2 is YFSETQ in the germline V gene. The CDR3 consists of 14 residues. J was trimmed by 7 bases and V by 0 bases; bases with no gene match: 6.

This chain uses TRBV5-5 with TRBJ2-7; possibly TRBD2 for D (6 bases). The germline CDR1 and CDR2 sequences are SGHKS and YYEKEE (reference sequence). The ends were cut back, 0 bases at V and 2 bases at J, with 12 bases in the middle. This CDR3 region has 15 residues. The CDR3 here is CASSLVPGETYEQYF. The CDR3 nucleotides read TGTGCCAGCAGCTTGGTGCCGGGGGAAACCTACGAGCAGTACTTC.

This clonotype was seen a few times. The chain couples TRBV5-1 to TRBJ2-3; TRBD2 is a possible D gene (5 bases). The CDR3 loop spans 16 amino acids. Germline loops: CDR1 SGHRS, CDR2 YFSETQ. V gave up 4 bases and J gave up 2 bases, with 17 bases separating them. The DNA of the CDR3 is TGCGCCAGCAGCCCAACGACTACACTGGACACAGATACGCAGTATTTT. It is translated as CASSPTTTLDTDTQYF.